This TCR beta chain appears in the sequencing data of a study of shared clonotypes between healthy human individuals (dated by TCRdb to 2020 to 2022). Concerning the study at large: Two women and a few men aged 18 to 49 years were included in the cohort. For each donor, CD4 naive and CD4 memory were each run on three plates, CD8 naive on two plates, and CD8 memory on one plate. Blood TCR repertoires of about five healthy adults were deeply sequenced to estimate repertoire size and the extent of clonotype sharing between individuals. Each donor's leukapheresis produced roughly between about 0.85 and 10 billion PBMCs. Different laboratories and diverse techniques were used to prepare libraries and sequence TCR repertoires, to increase sequencing depth and limit assay-specific biases. The research as a whole found: Compared with non-shared clonotypes, clonotypes shared by all four sorted-subset donors had higher generation probabilities. The small number of donors limited the genetic and exposure-history diversity represented. Naive subsets generally had larger estimated clonotype richness than memory subsets did. When a few donors were compared, the shared fraction of clonotypes was about 5.2% for naive CD4, around 3.5% for naive CD8, about 2.5% for memory CD4, and around 0.37% for memory CD8. Only blood was sampled, and tissue TCR repertoires likely differ from those in blood. Pairwise subsampling indicated that sequencing depth was expected to affect the degree of clonotype sharing among donors. Rarefaction of sorted-subset datasets indicated incomplete sequencing despite the large sequencing depth.

Healthy HIV-negative adults with no recently reported acute infections or vaccinations were included as donors. Every donor was a Caucasian adult living in Nashville, Tennessee, USA. CD4+ T cells were enriched by magnetic negative selection; naive cells were then positively selected on CD45RA, and the negative fraction formed the memory subset. After blood collection by leukapheresis, PBMCs were isolated using Ficoll-Histopaque density gradient centrifugation and then cryopreserved in the vapor phase of liquid nitrogen. Purity and quantity of every magnetically sorted T cell population were checked by analytical flow cytometry. Genomic DNA was isolated from every sorted fraction and measured by UV absorbance on a Nanodrop 2000c. Using the deep immunoSEQ assay, multiplex PCR amplified TCR CDR3 regions from genomic DNA. Extracted genomic DNA from each cell subset was distributed evenly across all wells of several immunoSEQ 96-well plates, and each plate was treated as a replicate. For sorted subsets, 200 ng of genomic DNA, equivalent to 25,000 to 35,000 T cell genomes, went into each replicate PCR. Purified libraries were measured with a Qubit 3.0 fluorometer, size-checked on a Bioanalyzer 2100, and measured again with the KAPA Library Quantification kit. A separate single-read 150-cycle Illumina NextSeq 550 flow cell was used to sequence each immunoSEQ 96-well plate. On the study's bioinformatics: Because only junctional sequences without quality scores were contained in the immunoSEQ output, filtering matching that applied to full-length reads could not be performed. To assign V/J genes and CDR3, sequences were annotated using PyIR, a Python wrapper for IgBLAST v1.9, with IMGT germline references. Reads were filtered out if the reads had weak V/J assignments (E-value above 1e-6), no CDR3, stop codons, out-of-frame junctions, or ambiguous translated residues. V3J clonotypes were defined as sequences sharing an identical inferred V gene, J gene, and CDR3 amino acid sequence. Percentage overlap between repertoires was computed as shared unique clonotypes divided by the size of the smaller repertoire. RTK rarefaction, the Chao1 estimator, and Recon v2.1 estimates of unobserved clonotypes were used to assess repertoire richness. Generation probabilities for all TCRbeta clonotypes obtained by the gDNA method from a handful of donors were computed using OLGA. TCRdb re-hosts the immuneACCESS table, in-frame sequences only. Its copies lack some clones; in the studies checked, an unresolved V gene accounts for under half of them, and the cause for the rest is not known. The V and J calls and clone size come from that table; D and trimming were worked out from the DNA. Recorded for this sample are approximately 2.3 million clones; 85% to 95% of them occurred a single time. The ten largest make up 0.39% of the sample.

The CDR3 holds 16 amino acids from the cysteine to the phenylalanine. Only the CDR3 region is kept as DNA, spanning 48 bases read in frame from base 1. Relative to germline, V is 8 bases shorter and J is 2 bases shorter, with 19 bases between their ends. Reading the germline V gene gives CDR1 SNHLY and CDR2 FYNNEI. A remark on this clone: No antigen is known for it. No base quality information exists; no much larger clone differs at one position.

The sequence was collected from a man between 18 and 29 years old in good health. Some clones in this sample may be carry-over from other donors' samples. Recombination connected TRBV2 to TRBJ1-5, with the D gene not confidently named. Sequenced: naive CD4+ T cells from PBMCs. Read against the paper, the sample's cell subset or site label means: CD45RA+ positively selected. At the DNA level, the sequence is TGTGCCAGCGCACTTTGGGCCAAAGAGGGCAATCAGCCCCAGCATTTT. It is translated as CASALWAKEGNQPQHF.